This TCR beta chain comes out of a study of T-cell memory formation after mild COVID-19. Looked up from germline, CDR1 is WSHSY and CDR2 is SAAADI. This CDR3 has 15 residues. V lost 2 bases to trimming and J lost 1 base; unmatched junction nucleotides: 5. TCRdb re-derived calls from the 5' RACE reads in MiXCR, one entry per CDR3 protein. The top ten hold 20% to 25% of the sample, which has hundreds of thousands of distinct CDR3 sequences, 16% seen once. This clonotype was obtained from a man aged 18 to 30 who had mild COVID-19 (a few samples of this study predate the infection). Cell type and time point are not known. The sequenced sample consisted of PBMCs or a T cell subset sorted from them (not recorded which). The chain couples TRBV10-2 to TRBJ2-7; the match to TRBD1 covers 7 bases. The CDR3 DNA reads as TGCGCCAGCAGTGAGGTGACAGGGAAGTCCTACGAGCAGTACTTC. It encodes CASSEVTGKSYEQYF.